This T cell receptor beta chain came from a study of response to subunit inactivated influenza vaccine. Broader study findings: It was suggested by the authors that few new T cells are recruited by each seasonal influenza vaccination.

TCRdb analysed the RT-PCR reads with MiXCR anew, one entry per CDR3 protein. The repertoire consists of more than 600,000 distinct CDR3 sequences, with approximately 17% occurring once and the leading ten covering roughly a tenth. V lost 6 bases to trimming and J lost 2 bases, with 8 bases between them. CDR1 and CDR2 (germline): DFQATT, SNEGSKA (reference sequence). The CDR3 loop spans 11 amino acids. The table lists this clonotype with many counts. Its matching antigen is unknown. The sequencing used PBMCs from blood, collected more than 4 days after vaccination. The source is a man aged 50-59 years who received an inactivated influenza vaccine. The chain recombines TRBV20-1 with TRBJ2-7; D remains ambiguous. The CDR3 sequence is CSASDPYEQYF. The CDR3 nucleotides read TGCAGTGCCTCAGATCCCTACGAGCAGTACTTC.